The TCR beta chain under discussion was sequenced for a study of vaccination and CD4 T cells after COVID-19. Study context: Each control was exposed to a CEFX pool, an HIV-1 Nef pool, or no peptide at all.

Oncomine TCR Beta short-read sequencing was applied to DNA from cultured CD4+ T cells. Using its own MiXCR run on the PCR reads, TCRdb lists one record per CDR3 protein. The sample consists of 7,000 to 9,500 distinct CDR3 sequences, 36% of them appearing once. This clonotype was picked up a small number of times. Its antigen is not known. The treatment is: roughly 10-day PBMC culture with coronavirus spike peptide pools or control peptides (ViraFEST assay). Samples of CD4+ T cells were obtained from the unexposed donor before the COVID-19 pandemic (2011-2018). Germline CDR1 LNHDA, CDR2 SQIVND (reference sequence). Trimming left V 6 bases short and J 7 bases short, with 7 bases between. The CDR3 loop spans 12 amino acids.

Sequenced sample: CD4+ T cells from blood, cultured in vitro. The sequence was obtained from a human donor in good health. The V gene is TRBV19, the J gene TRBJ1-6; the D gene is possibly TRBD1 (5 bases). CDR3 DNA sequence: TGTGCCAGTAGCAGGGAAAATTCACCCCTCCACTTT. This gives the protein CASSRENSPLHF. The entire variable domain, with the rest obtained from reference TRBV19 and TRBJ1-6, is as follows: DGGITQSPKYLFRKEGQNVTLSCEQNLNHDAMYWYRQDPGQGLRLIYYSQIVNDFQKGDIAEGYSVSREKKESFPLTVTSAQKNPTAFYLCASSRENSPLHFGNGTRLTVT.